These 28 T cell receptor beta chains originate from one sample sequenced in a study of PD-L1 blockade in urothelial cancer. Libraries were prepared by immunoSEQ multiplex PCR; TCRdb keeps only in-frame clonotypes and omits some of them. In the table there are about 45,000 clones, 82% of which are singletons. Time point defined: peripheral blood 6 weeks after treatment start. The material was PBMCs, obtained around atezolizumab (anti-PD-L1) treatment. Receptors were obtained from a man in his 60s with urothelial cancer.

The chain combines TRBV19 with TRBJ2-1; 9 bases line up with TRBD1. This CDR3 has 12 amino acids. The V segment lost 8 bases and the J segment 14 bases; nucleotides outside the gene matches: 10. Looked up from germline, CDR1 is LNHDA and CDR2 is SQIVND (reference sequence). CDR3 residues: CASAGQGTAKFF. CDR3 bases: TGTGCCAGTGCCGGACAGGGGACGGCTAAGTTCTTC.

This clone was observed a few times. DNA for the CDR3: TGTGCCAGCAGTCTCCCGGACAGGGTCTTGAACGAGCAGTACTTC. Translation: CASSLPDRVLNEQYF. This chain connects TRBV28 to TRBJ2-7, with 8 nucleotides matching TRBD1. Germline V gene data show CDR1 as MDHEN and CDR2 as SYDVKM. The trim removed 5 bases at V and 5 bases at J, leaving 11 bases unmatched. The CDR3 loop spans 15 amino acids. Looking up the rest from reference TRBV28 and TRBJ2-7 gives the full variable domain: DVKVTQSSRYLVKRTGEKVFLECVQDMDHENMFWYRQDPGLGLRLIYFSYDVKMKEKGDIPEGYSVSREKKERFSLILESASTNQTSMYLCASSLPDRVLNEQYFGPGTRLTVT.

The rearrangement links TRBV6-6 to TRBJ1-1; tentatively, D is TRBD1 (6 bases). Trimming took 7 bases from V and 5 from J, leaving 23 bases between them. CDR3 length: 16 amino acids. CDR1 is MNHNY and CDR2 is SVGAGI in the germline V gene (reference sequence). Here the CDR3 reads CASIPPSGTKRTEAFF. In DNA, the CDR3 is TGTGCCAGCATTCCGCCATCCGGGACAAAACGAACTGAAGCTTTCTTT.

With regard to this clone: At one of its ends the junction is not consistent with the germline gene, which may arise from a read error. J is TRBJ2-3 and V is TRBV5-4, with 8 bases fitting TRBD1. This CDR3 region has 15 residues. The V gene's germline CDR1 is SGHNT and CDR2 YYREEE (reference sequence). The CDR3 region is CASSYRQGSKDTQYF. The CDR3 coding sequence is TGTGCCAGCAGTTACAGACAGGGGAGCAAAGATACGCAGTATTTT.

The chain couples TRBV5-6 to TRBJ1-1, with D uncertain. Trimming pared 1 base from V and 0 bases from J, leaving 10 bases between. This CDR3 is 15 amino acids long. Germline-derived CDR1 and CDR2 are SGHDT and YYEEEE. Here the CDR3 DNA reads TGTGCCAGCAGCTTGTGGTTCAGGATGAACACTGAAGCTTTCTTT. It yields the protein CASSLWFRMNTEAFF.

The V and J genes are TRBV7-9 and TRBJ1-3, with D hard to call. The ends were cut back, 1 base at V and 3 bases at J, with 7 bases in the middle. The CDR3 extends over 14 amino acids. Per the germline V gene, CDR1 is SEHNR and CDR2 is FQNEAQ (reference sequence). CDR3 sequence (DNA): TGTGCCAGCAGCTTAGGTTCGGGTGGAAACACCATATATTTT. Translating it yields CASSLGSGGNTIYF.

Details on this clone: One junction end does not reproduce the germline sequence, and a read error may be involved. Other DNA sequences in this specimen translate into the identical CDR3. The rearrangement links TRBV11-3 to TRBJ2-3, with 8 bases aligning to TRBD1. Germline CDR1 and CDR2: SGHNT and YENEEA. The CDR3 spans 12 residues. The CDR3 DNA sequence: TGCGCCAGCAGCCTCGGACAGGGTCCGCAGTATTTT. Its protein product is CASSLGQGPQYF.

The chain has TRBV5-4 and TRBJ2-2; D might be TRBD1 (6 bases). V lost 3 bases and J 0 bases, leaving 6 bases between the germline ends. CDR3 length: 14 amino acids. Germline V gene sequence: CDR1 SGHNT, CDR2 YYREEE (reference sequence). The CDR3 is CASSWDTNTGELFF. DNA for the CDR3: TGTGCCAGCAGCTGGGACACGAACACCGGGGAGCTGTTTTTT.

The chain carries TRBV6-5 and TRBJ2-7; the match to TRBD1 covers 7 bases. Germline lookup yields CDR1 MNHEY and CDR2 SVGAGI. The CDR3 covers 13 residues. The junction had 6 bases not matched to a gene; V was cut back by 5 bases and J by 5 bases. DNA for the CDR3: TGTGCCAGCAGTCGGACAGGTTCCCACGAGCAGTACTTC. Its protein is CASSRTGSHEQYF.

The V call is TRBV29-1, the J call TRBJ1-3; no reliable D call. The germline gives CDR1 SQVTM, CDR2 ANQGSEA. The V and J ends lost 3 bases and 0 bases respectively, with 9 bases between them. The CDR3 is 14 residues long. The CDR3 sequence is CSVDRRDSGNTIYF. The CDR3 DNA follows: TGCAGCGTTGACCGCCGGGACTCTGGAAACACCATATATTTT. The full variable domain, in which reference TRBV29-1 and TRBJ1-3 provide the parts outside the CDR3, is SAVISQKPSRDICQRGTSLTIQCQVDSQVTMMFWYRQQPGQSLTLIATANQGSEATYESGFVIDKFPISRPNLTFSTLTVSNMSPEDSSIYLCSVDRRDSGNTIYFGEGSWLTVV.

The chain recombines TRBV10-1 with TRBJ2-7; TRBD1 matches at 8 bases. With V trimmed by 3 bases and J by 4 bases, 14 bases remained unmatched. Germline loops: CDR1 WNHNN, CDR2 SYGVQD (reference sequence). The CDR3 is 17 residues long. CDR3 DNA: TGCGCCAGCAGTGAATTTCCGAGGACAGGGATTTTATACGAGCAGTACTTC. Protein product: CASSEFPRTGILYEQYF.

V is TRBV11-2 and J is TRBJ1-6, with D possibly TRBD1 on 5 matching bases. Trimming stripped 1 base from V and 5 bases from J, with 12 bases between. This CDR3 region has 16 residues. Per the germline V gene, CDR1 is SGHAT and CDR2 is FQNNGV. CDR3 DNA: TGTGCCAGCAGCTTAGCGGACATCAGAAATAATTCACCCCTCCACTTT. Its translation: CASSLADIRNNSPLHF.

This CDR3 is CASSKSGRTSTDTQYF. CDR3 in DNA: TGTGCCAGCAGCAAGAGCGGGAGGACTAGCACAGATACGCAGTATTTT. The chain employs TRBV21-1 and TRBJ2-3; TRBD2, the table's D call, lacks a check against the DNA. TRBV21-1 is described as a pseudogene. This CDR3 has 16 amino acids.

The chain carries TRBV27 and TRBJ2-7; TRBD2 agrees at 16 bases. V dropped 3 bases and J dropped 7; count of bases not matched to a gene: 3. Germline CDR1 reads MNHEY; CDR2 reads SMNVEV (reference sequence). The CDR3 has 15 amino acids. CDR3 amino acids: CASSLGTSGGGEQYF. CDR3 nucleotides: TGTGCCAGCAGTTTGGGGACTAGCGGGGGGGGTGAGCAGTACTTC.

The chain is built from TRBV28 and TRBJ2-5; 9 bases match TRBD1. Germline V gives CDR1 MDHEN, CDR2 SYDVKM. This CDR3 contains 16 residues. V was clipped by 5 bases and J by 4 bases; unmatched bases: 11. CDR3 residues: CASSGLQGARGETQYF. The CDR3 DNA is TGTGCCAGCAGTGGACTACAGGGGGCGCGTGGAGAGACCCAGTACTTC.

This chain connects TRBV6-6 to TRBJ2-7, with 7 bases lining up with TRBD1. The CDR3 is 15 residues long. Germline V lookup: CDR1 MNHNY, CDR2 SVGAGI (reference sequence). The V and J ends lost 4 bases and 2 bases, in that order; junction bases with no gene match: 8. The CDR3: CASSSTGSITYEQYF. CDR3 coding DNA: TGTGCCAGCAGTTCGACAGGGTCAATTACCTACGAGCAGTACTTC.

The V and J genes are TRBV5-3 and TRBJ1-3; TRBD1 aligns across 11 bases. TRBV5-3 is marked as an open reading frame, function uncertain. Losses at the gene ends were 0 bases for V and 6 bases for J; bases not matched to a gene: 14. CDR3 size: 19 residues. The CDR3 DNA follows: TGTGCCAGAAGCTTGGCACTTCGGTACGGACAGGGGGCTCAAAACACCATATATTTT. Translating it yields CARSLALRYGQGAQNTIYF.

With respect to this clone: Other DNA sequences in this sample translate to the same CDR3. The V call is TRBV13, the J call TRBJ2-7; TRBD2 agrees at 11 bases. The CDR3 consists of 15 residues. The V gene end was trimmed by 5 bases and the J gene end by 2 bases; junction bases not matched to a gene: 5. Germline CDR1 and CDR2: PRHDT and FYEKMQ (reference sequence). CDR3: CASSLSGRDTYEQYF. The CDR3 DNA reads as TGTGCCAGCAGCCTTAGCGGGAGGGACACCTACGAGCAGTACTTC.

The V and J genes are TRBV30 and TRBJ2-3, with 7 bases lining up with TRBD1. The CDR3 runs to 11 residues. Per the germline V gene, CDR1 is GTSNPN and CDR2 is SVGIG (reference sequence). The CDR3 is CSIRGLDTQYF. As DNA, the CDR3 is TGTTCAATAAGGGGGCTAGATACGCAGTATTTT. Drawing the rest from reference TRBV30 and TRBJ2-3, the complete variable domain is SQTIHQWPATLVQPVGSPLSLECTVEGTSNPNLYWYRQAAGRGLQLLFYSVGIGQISSEVPQNLSASRPQDRQFILSSKKLLLSDSGFYLCSIRGLDTQYFGPGTRLTVL.

V usage is TRBV10-3 and J usage is TRBJ1-6; D remains ambiguous. V lost 4 bases to trimming and J lost 0 bases, with 7 bases between them. The CDR3 has 15 amino acids. Germline CDR1 and CDR2: ENHRY and SYGVKD. This chain's CDR3 is CAISGGSSYNSPLHF. The CDR3 DNA sequence: TGTGCCATCAGTGGCGGGAGCTCCTATAATTCACCCCTCCACTTT.

The chain carries TRBV7-2 and TRBJ1-4, with 12 bases aligning to TRBD1. The CDR3 has 15 amino acids. Germline V gene lookup returns CDR1 SGHTA and CDR2 FQGNSA. V gave up 3 bases and J gave up 8 bases; unmatched junction bases: 4. CDR3 nucleotide sequence: TGTGCCAGCAGCTTGGCCGGGACAGGGGGCGAAAAACTGTTTTTT. Its protein is CASSLAGTGGEKLFF.

V and J are TRBV5-6 and TRBJ1-1; D is uncertain. This CDR3 region has 13 residues. V lost 4 bases, J lost 8 bases, and 15 bases lay in between. The germline V gene encodes CDR1 SGHDT and CDR2 YYEEEE. The CDR3 bases are TGTGCCAGCAGCCTGCCGACGGGGAGGGAAGCTTTCTTT. It is translated as CASSLPTGREAFF.

V usage is TRBV19 and J usage is TRBJ1-6; D might be TRBD1 (6 bases). Trimming removed 8 bases at V and 6 bases at J, with 20 bases between. Germline V gene lookup returns CDR1 LNHDA and CDR2 SQIVND (reference sequence). The CDR3 has 16 residues. The CDR3 DNA reads as TGTGCCAGTCGCCACTCATTGACAGGTTCTAATTCACCCCTCCACTTT. Its protein is CASRHSLTGSNSPLHF.

The J gene is TRBJ1-2, the V gene TRBV19; possible D gene TRBD1, 5 bases. Germline V gene sequence: CDR1 LNHDA, CDR2 SQIVND (reference sequence). V was trimmed by 3 bases and J by 3 bases, leaving 8 bases between them. This CDR3 is built from 13 residues. The CDR3 DNA sequence: TGTGCCAGTAGTATGCGGGGGGACTATGGCTACACCTTC. This codes for CASSMRGDYGYTF.

V gene TRBV6-6 combines with J gene TRBJ2-2, with 11 bases aligning to TRBD2. The length of the CDR3 is 16 residues. With 6 bases clipped from V and 3 bases from J, the junction kept 6 bases outside the gene matches. CDR1 MNHNY and CDR2 SVGAGI come from the germline V gene (reference sequence). The DNA for the CDR3 is TGTGCCAGCAGCCGTAGCGGGAGGGGGGACACCGGGGAGCTGTTTTTT. This translates into CASSRSGRGDTGELFF.

The CDR3 nucleotides read TGTGCCAGTAGTATAGTACAGGGGACTGAAGCTTTCTTT. Its protein product is CASSIVQGTEAFF. V usage is TRBV19 and J usage is TRBJ1-1; TRBD1 agrees at 7 bases. Germline V gene data show CDR1 as LNHDA and CDR2 as SQIVND (reference sequence). The CDR3 is made up of 13 amino acids. J was trimmed by 5 bases and V by 1 base; bases with no gene match: 1. Filled out from reference TRBV19 and TRBJ1-1, the complete variable domain reads DGGITQSPKYLFRKEGQNVTLSCEQNLNHDAMYWYRQDPGQGLRLIYYSQIVNDFQKGDIAEGYSVSREKKESFPLTVTSAQKNPTAFYLCASSIVQGTEAFFGQGTRLTVV.

The chain combines TRBV7-8 with TRBJ1-5, with D unclear. Trimming left V 1 base short and J 4 bases short, with 11 bases between. The CDR3 contains 15 residues. CDR1 and CDR2 (germline): SGHVS, FQNEAQ. The CDR3 DNA sequence: TGTGCCAGCAGCTTAGGGACGGGGTATAATCAGCCCCAGCATTTT. It encodes CASSLGTGYNQPQHF.

This clone was detected only once. J is TRBJ2-2 and V is TRBV7-2, with 10 bases lining up with TRBD2. CDR1 and CDR2 (germline): SGHTA, FQGNSA. The CDR3 covers 16 residues. Trimming at V came to 5 bases and at J to 7 bases, leaving 10 bases not matched to a gene. CDR3 in amino acids: CASSLRTSGRGGELFF. CDR3 coding DNA: TGTGCCAGCAGCCTAAGGACTAGCGGTCGGGGCGGGGAGCTGTTTTTT.